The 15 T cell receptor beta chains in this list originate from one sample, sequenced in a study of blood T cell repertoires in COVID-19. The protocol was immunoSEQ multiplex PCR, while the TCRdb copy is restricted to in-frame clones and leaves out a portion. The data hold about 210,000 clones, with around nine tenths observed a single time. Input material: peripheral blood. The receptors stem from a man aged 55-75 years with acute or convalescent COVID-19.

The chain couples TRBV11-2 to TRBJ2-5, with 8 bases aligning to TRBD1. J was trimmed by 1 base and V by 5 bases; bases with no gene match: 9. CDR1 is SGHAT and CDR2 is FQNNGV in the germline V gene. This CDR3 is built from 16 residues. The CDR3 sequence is CASSEGTGMGQETQYF. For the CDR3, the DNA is TGTGCCAGCAGCGAGGGGACAGGTATGGGCCAAGAGACCCAGTACTTC.

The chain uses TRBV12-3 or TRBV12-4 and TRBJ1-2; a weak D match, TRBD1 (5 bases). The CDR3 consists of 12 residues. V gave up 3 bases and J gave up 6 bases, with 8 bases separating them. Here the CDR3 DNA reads TGTGCCAGCAGTTTGTGGGGGGATGGCTACACCTTC. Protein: CASSLWGDGYTF.

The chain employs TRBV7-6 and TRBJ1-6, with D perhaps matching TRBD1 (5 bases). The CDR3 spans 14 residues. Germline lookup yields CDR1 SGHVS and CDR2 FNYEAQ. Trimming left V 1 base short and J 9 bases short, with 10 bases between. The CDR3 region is CASSLEGLGSPLHF. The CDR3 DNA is TGTGCCAGCAGCTTAGAGGGGTTGGGTTCACCCCTCCACTTT. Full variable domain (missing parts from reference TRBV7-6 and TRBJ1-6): GAGVSQSPRYKVTKRGQDVALRCDPISGHVSLYWYRQALGQGPEFLTYFNYEAQQDKSGLPNDRFSAERPEGSISTLTIQRTEQRDSAMYRCASSLEGLGSPLHFGNGTRLTVT.

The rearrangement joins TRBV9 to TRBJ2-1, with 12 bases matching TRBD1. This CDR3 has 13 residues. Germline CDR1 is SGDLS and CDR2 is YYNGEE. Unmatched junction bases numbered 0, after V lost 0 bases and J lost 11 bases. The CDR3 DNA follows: TGTGCCAGCAGCGTAGGGGACAGGGGGCAGCAGTTCTTC. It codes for CASSVGDRGQQFF.

CDR3 in amino acids: CASSGQGPGQPQHF. For the CDR3, the DNA is TGTGCCAGCAGTGGACAGGGACCGGGGCAGCCCCAGCATTTT. The rearrangement uses TRBV6-4 and TRBJ1-5; TRBD1 matches at 7 bases. The germline gives CDR1 MRHNA, CDR2 SNTAGT. The trim removed 4 bases at V and 7 bases at J, leaving 7 bases unmatched. This CDR3 has 14 residues.

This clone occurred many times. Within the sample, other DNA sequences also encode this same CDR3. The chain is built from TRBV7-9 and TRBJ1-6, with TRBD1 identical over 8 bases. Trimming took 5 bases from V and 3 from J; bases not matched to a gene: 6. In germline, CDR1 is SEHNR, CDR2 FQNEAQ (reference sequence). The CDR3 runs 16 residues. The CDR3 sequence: CASSNGQGFYNSPLHF. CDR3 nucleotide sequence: TGTGCCAGCAGCAACGGACAGGGTTTCTATAATTCACCCCTCCACTTT. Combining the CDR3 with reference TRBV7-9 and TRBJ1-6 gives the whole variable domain DTGVSQNPRHKITKRGQNVTFRCDPISEHNRLYWYRQTLGQGPEFLTYFQNEAQLEKSRLLSDRFSAERPKGSFSTLEIQRTEQGDSAMYLCASSNGQGFYNSPLHFGNGTRLTVT.

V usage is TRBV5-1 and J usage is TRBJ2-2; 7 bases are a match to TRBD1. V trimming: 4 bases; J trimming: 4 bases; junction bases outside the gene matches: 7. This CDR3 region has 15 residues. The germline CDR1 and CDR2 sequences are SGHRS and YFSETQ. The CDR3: CASSETGIATGELFF. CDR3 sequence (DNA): TGCGCCAGCAGCGAGACAGGGATCGCCACCGGGGAGCTGTTTTTT.

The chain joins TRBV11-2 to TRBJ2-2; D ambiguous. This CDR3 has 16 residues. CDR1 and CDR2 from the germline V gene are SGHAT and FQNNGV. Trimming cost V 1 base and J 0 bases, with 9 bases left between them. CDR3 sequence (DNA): TGTGCCAGCAGCTTAGTCCGCCGAGCGAACACCGGGGAGCTGTTTTTT. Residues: CASSLVRRANTGELFF.

The CDR3 DNA reads as TGTGCCAGTAGTAAGCGGCCAGGAGGCTACTCCTACAATGAGCAGTTCTTC. As protein: CASSKRPGGYSYNEQFF. This chain uses TRBV19 with TRBJ2-1, with a possible D match to TRBD2 (5 bases). Germline V CDR1 and CDR2: LNHDA, SQIVND (reference sequence). The CDR3 sequence is 17 residues long. V gave up 4 bases and J gave up 0 bases, with 16 bases separating them.

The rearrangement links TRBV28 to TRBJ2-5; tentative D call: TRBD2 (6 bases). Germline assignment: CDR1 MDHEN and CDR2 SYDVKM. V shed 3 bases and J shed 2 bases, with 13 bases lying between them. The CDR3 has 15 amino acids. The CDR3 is CASSFKGGWQETQYF. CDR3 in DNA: TGTGCCAGCAGTTTCAAGGGAGGTTGGCAAGAGACCCAGTACTTC.

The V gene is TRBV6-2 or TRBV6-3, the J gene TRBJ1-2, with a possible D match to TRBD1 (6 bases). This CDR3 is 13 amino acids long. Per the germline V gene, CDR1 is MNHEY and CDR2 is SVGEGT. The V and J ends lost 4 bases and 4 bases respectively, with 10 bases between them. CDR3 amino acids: CASSFEDSYGYTF. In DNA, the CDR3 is TGTGCCAGCAGTTTCGAGGACAGCTATGGCTACACCTTC.

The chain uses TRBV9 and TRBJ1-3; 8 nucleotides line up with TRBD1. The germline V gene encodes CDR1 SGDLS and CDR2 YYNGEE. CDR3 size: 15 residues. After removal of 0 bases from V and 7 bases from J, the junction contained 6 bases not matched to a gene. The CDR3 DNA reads TGTGCCAGCAGCGTAGTTGACAGGGGAGTCAACACCATATATTTT. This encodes CASSVVDRGVNTIYF.

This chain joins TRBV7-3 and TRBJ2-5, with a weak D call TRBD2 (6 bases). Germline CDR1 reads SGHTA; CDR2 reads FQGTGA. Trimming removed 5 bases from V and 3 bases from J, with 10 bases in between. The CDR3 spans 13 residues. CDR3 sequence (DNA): TGTGCCAGCAGCCGGGGGAAGGAAGAGACCCAGTACTTC. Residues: CASSRGKEETQYF.

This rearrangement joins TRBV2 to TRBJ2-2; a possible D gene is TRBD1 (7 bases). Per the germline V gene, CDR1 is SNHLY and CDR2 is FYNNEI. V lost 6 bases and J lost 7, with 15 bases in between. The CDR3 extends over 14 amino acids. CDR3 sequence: CASRGLQGGGELFF. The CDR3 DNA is TGTGCCAGCAGAGGCCTCCAGGGGGGCGGGGAGCTGTTTTTT.

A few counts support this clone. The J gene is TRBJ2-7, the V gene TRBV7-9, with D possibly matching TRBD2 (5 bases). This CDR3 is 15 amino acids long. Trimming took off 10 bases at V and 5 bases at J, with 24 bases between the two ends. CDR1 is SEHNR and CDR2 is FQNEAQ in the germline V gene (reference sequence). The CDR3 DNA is TGTGCCACCCCGTGCCGGAGGCTGATTTACCACGAGCAGTACTTC. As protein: CATPCRRLIYHEQYF.